The rows below give T cell receptor beta chains drawn from one sample of a study of OX40 agonist ivuxolimab in advanced cancers. Here immunoSEQ multiplex PCR was the method, and the copy in TCRdb shows in-frame clones only, minus some. The data hold 13,000 to 15,000 clones, with under 95% observed a single time. Sample: CD4+ or CD8+ T cells sorted from blood, taken in a trial of the OX40 agonist ivuxolimab. Receptors were obtained from an adult with an advanced solid tumor such as melanoma, head and neck, liver or kidney cancer. Each CDR3 is given with its conserved first and last residue. Each record gives: clone size, J gene, V gene, CDR3 protein. The size of a clone is reported for some rows only, either as once, few or many, or as a class for expanded clones.

clone size: NA; J gene: TRBJ1-1; V gene: TRBV6-1; CDR3 protein: CASGEGRQVEAFF
clone size: NA; J gene: TRBJ2-7; V gene: TRBV6-1; CDR3 protein: CASSEGFDGVYEQYF
clone size: NA; J gene: TRBJ2-7; V gene: TRBV10-2; CDR3 protein: CASSEFRQNSYEQYF
clone size: medium-sized; J gene: TRBJ2-1; V gene: TRBV27; CDR3 protein: CASSLFGTVNEQFF
clone size: NA; J gene: TRBJ2-1; V gene: TRBV9; CDR3 protein: CASSLAGGDNEQFF
clone size: NA; J gene: TRBJ2-1; V gene: TRBV7-9; CDR3 protein: CARGLDSDSYNEQFF
clone size: NA; J gene: TRBJ2-6; V gene: TRBV27; CDR3 protein: CASRLSQGVYAGANVLTF
clone size: NA; J gene: TRBJ2-1; V gene: TRBV5-8; CDR3 protein: CASSFGTGGKWNEQFF
clone size: once; J gene: TRBJ2-1; V gene: TRBV5-1; CDR3 protein: CASSLTGYEQFF
clone size: NA; J gene: TRBJ1-1; V gene: TRBV4-1; CDR3 protein: CASRPLDRRNTEAFF
clone size: NA; J gene: TRBJ1-1; V gene: TRBV2; CDR3 protein: CASPGVGTEAFF
clone size: NA; J gene: TRBJ1-3; V gene: TRBV11-2; CDR3 protein: CASSPAGGGNTIYF
clone size: NA; J gene: TRBJ2-7; V gene: TRBV5-4; CDR3 protein: CASSQPEGVDYEQYF
clone size: NA; J gene: TRBJ2-5; V gene: TRBV6-5; CDR3 protein: CASSYGETQYF
clone size: NA; J gene: TRBJ1-2; V gene: TRBV7-2; CDR3 protein: CASSLALEGYSGYTF
clone size: once; J gene: TRBJ2-7; V gene: TRBV28; CDR3 protein: CASSLGQIYEQYF
clone size: NA; J gene: TRBJ1-1; V gene: TRBV7-9; CDR3 protein: CASRRRDGTEAFF
clone size: NA; J gene: TRBJ1-2; V gene: TRBV29-1; CDR3 protein: CSVVGSLHYGYTF
clone size: NA; J gene: TRBJ2-7; V gene: TRBV10-1; CDR3 protein: CASSPAGGRHEQYF
clone size: NA; J gene: TRBJ2-7; V gene: TRBV7-2; CDR3 protein: CASSPIEGGEGDEQYF
clone size: few; J gene: TRBJ2-1; V gene: TRBV19; CDR3 protein: CASSMAGSSYNEQFF
clone size: NA; J gene: TRBJ2-5; V gene: TRBV2; CDR3 protein: CASRTATSRAQYF
clone size: NA; J gene: TRBJ2-3; V gene: TRBV9; CDR3 protein: CASSVGIPRDTQYF
clone size: NA; J gene: TRBJ2-3; V gene: TRBV6-6; CDR3 protein: CASSYGLAGDKDTQYF
clone size: NA; J gene: TRBJ2-1; V gene: TRBV7-6; CDR3 protein: CASSLANEQFF
clone size: NA; J gene: TRBJ2-1; V gene: TRBV10-2; CDR3 protein: CASSVGLEQFF
clone size: once; J gene: TRBJ2-5; V gene: TRBV19; CDR3 protein: CASSIGTGGGLGQETQYF
clone size: NA; J gene: TRBJ2-7; V gene: TRBV9; CDR3 protein: CASSVGYGYRGYEQYF
clone size: once; J gene: TRBJ2-7; V gene: TRBV2; CDR3 protein: CASSPGVLGTYEQYF
clone size: NA; J gene: TRBJ2-3; V gene: TRBV9; CDR3 protein: CASSVGTSGATDTQYF
clone size: NA; J gene: TRBJ1-1; V gene: TRBV4-2; CDR3 protein: CASSQVEGDTEAFF
clone size: NA; J gene: TRBJ2-5; V gene: TRBV6-5; CDR3 protein: CASSYSPGGEETQYF
clone size: NA; J gene: TRBJ2-1; V gene: TRBV27; CDR3 protein: CASSSSMTASHNEQFF
clone size: once; J gene: TRBJ2-1; V gene: TRBV29-1; CDR3 protein: CSLTSGSYNEQFF
clone size: NA; J gene: TRBJ2-2; V gene: TRBV2; CDR3 protein: CASSQIGQNTGELFF
clone size: NA; J gene: TRBJ2-7; V gene: TRBV9; CDR3 protein: CASSVGGRGYEQYF
clone size: NA; J gene: TRBJ2-1; V gene: TRBV7-9; CDR3 protein: CASNLSTEDEQFF
clone size: NA; J gene: TRBJ2-7; V gene: TRBV10-3; CDR3 protein: CAISASEDRGAYEQYF
clone size: NA; J gene: TRBJ2-1; V gene: TRBV7-3; CDR3 protein: CASSRNSGTYNEQFF
clone size: NA; J gene: TRBJ2-5; V gene: TRBV2; CDR3 protein: CASSEGGGLVLKTQYF
clone size: NA; J gene: TRBJ2-7; V gene: TRBV29-1; CDR3 protein: CSVERGVSYEQYF
clone size: NA; J gene: TRBJ2-1; V gene: TRBV10-3; CDR3 protein: CAIRANGYNEQFF
clone size: NA; J gene: TRBJ2-7; V gene: TRBV27; CDR3 protein: CASSRQTPYEQYF
clone size: NA; J gene: TRBJ2-7; V gene: TRBV7-6; CDR3 protein: CASSSILAGGVYEQYF
clone size: NA; J gene: TRBJ2-2; V gene: TRBV7-8; CDR3 protein: CASSLDLGQGAGELFF
clone size: once; J gene: TRBJ2-3; V gene: TRBV28; CDR3 protein: CASAKEGRGTDTQYF
clone size: NA; J gene: TRBJ2-7; V gene: TRBV28; CDR3 protein: CASSLFLGEQYF
clone size: NA; J gene: TRBJ1-4; V gene: TRBV9; CDR3 protein: CASSATTGGTNEKLFF
clone size: NA; J gene: TRBJ2-1; V gene: TRBV2; CDR3 protein: CASSGIGNNEQFF
clone size: NA; J gene: TRBJ2-3; V gene: TRBV7-3; CDR3 protein: CASSSWTSGGTDTQYF
clone size: NA; J gene: TRBJ1-2; V gene: TRBV11-3; CDR3 protein: CASSLETGMGYTF
clone size: NA; J gene: TRBJ2-1; V gene: TRBV6-1; CDR3 protein: CASSEWGLAGPYNEQFF
clone size: NA; J gene: TRBJ2-4; V gene: TRBV7-7; CDR3 protein: CASSLVSFVGPVCLAKNIQYF
clone size: NA; J gene: TRBJ2-1; V gene: TRBV28; CDR3 protein: CASSPYGTGRGEQFF
clone size: NA; J gene: TRBJ2-7; V gene: TRBV13; CDR3 protein: CASSSNRAGEQYF
clone size: NA; J gene: TRBJ2-7; V gene: TRBV25-1; CDR3 protein: CASSESSSLFSYEQYF
clone size: NA; J gene: TRBJ2-2; V gene: TRBV27; CDR3 protein: CASSPGLAGELFF
clone size: NA; J gene: TRBJ2-4; V gene: TRBV6-1; CDR3 protein: CASSEFVGNSKNIQYF
clone size: NA; J gene: TRBJ1-2; V gene: TRBV7-2; CDR3 protein: CASSFTGFYGYTF
clone size: NA; J gene: TRBJ2-7; V gene: TRBV27; CDR3 protein: CASSLGQGGYEQYF